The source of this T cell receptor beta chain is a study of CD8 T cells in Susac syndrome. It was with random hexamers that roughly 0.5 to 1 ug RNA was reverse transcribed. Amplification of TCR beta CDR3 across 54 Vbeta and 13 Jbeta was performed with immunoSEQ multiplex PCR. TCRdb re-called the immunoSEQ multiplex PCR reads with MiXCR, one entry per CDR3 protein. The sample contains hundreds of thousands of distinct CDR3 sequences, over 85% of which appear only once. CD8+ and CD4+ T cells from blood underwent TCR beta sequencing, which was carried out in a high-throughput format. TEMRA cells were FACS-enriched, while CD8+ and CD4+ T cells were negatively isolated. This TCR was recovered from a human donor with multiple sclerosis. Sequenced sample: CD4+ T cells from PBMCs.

CDR3 in amino acids: CAVKGRPEAFF. The DNA for the CDR3 is TGTGCCGTAAAGGGCCGTCCCGAAGCTTTCTTT. The chain recombines TRBV7-9 with TRBJ1-1; no clear D. CDR1 and CDR2 from the germline V gene are SEHNR and FQNEAQ (reference sequence). Trimming cost V 11 bases and J 8 bases, with 15 bases left between them. This CDR3 is built from 11 residues. Full variable domain (remainder filled in from reference TRBV7-9 and TRBJ1-1): DTGVSQNPRHKITKRGQNVTFRCDPISEHNRLYWYRQTLGQGPEFLTYFQNEAQLEKSRLLSDRFSAERPKGSFSTLEIQRTEQGDSAMYLCAVKGRPEAFFGQGTRLTVV.